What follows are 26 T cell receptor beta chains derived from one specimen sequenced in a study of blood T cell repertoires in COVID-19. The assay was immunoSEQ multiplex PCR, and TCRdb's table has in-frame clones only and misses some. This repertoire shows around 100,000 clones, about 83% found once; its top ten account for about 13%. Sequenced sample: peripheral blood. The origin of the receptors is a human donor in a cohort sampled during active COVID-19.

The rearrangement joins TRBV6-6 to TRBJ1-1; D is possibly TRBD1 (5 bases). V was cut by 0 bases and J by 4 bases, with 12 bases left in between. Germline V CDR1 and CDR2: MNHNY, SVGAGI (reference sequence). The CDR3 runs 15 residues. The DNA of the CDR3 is TGTGCCAGCAGTTACTCCGGGCGGGGGAGCACTGAAGCTTTCTTT. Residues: CASSYSGRGSTEAFF.

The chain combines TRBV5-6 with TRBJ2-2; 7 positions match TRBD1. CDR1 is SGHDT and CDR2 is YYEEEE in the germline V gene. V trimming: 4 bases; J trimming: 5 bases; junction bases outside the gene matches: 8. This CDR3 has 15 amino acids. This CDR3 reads CASSTRQGRTGELFF. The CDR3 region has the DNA TGTGCCAGCAGCACCCGACAGGGACGAACCGGGGAGCTGTTTTTT. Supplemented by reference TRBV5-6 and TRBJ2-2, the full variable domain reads DAGVTQSPTHLIKTRGQQVTLRCSPKSGHDTVSWYQQALGQGPQFIFQYYEEEERQRGNFPDRFSGHQFPNYSSELNVNALLLGDSALYLCASSTRQGRTGELFFGEGSRLTVL.

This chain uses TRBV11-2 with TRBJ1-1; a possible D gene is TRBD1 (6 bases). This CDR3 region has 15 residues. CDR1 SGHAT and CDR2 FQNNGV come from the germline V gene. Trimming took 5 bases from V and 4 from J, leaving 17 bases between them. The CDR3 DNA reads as TGTGCCAGCAGCCCCGGACAGATTCTGAGCACTGAAGCTTTCTTT. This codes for CASSPGQILSTEAFF.

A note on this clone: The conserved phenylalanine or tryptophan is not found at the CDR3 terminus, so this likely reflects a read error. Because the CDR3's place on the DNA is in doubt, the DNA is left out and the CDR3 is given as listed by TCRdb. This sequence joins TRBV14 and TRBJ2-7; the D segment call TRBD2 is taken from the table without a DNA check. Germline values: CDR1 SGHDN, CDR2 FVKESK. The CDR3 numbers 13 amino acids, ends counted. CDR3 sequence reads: CASSQTGTSGRSL.

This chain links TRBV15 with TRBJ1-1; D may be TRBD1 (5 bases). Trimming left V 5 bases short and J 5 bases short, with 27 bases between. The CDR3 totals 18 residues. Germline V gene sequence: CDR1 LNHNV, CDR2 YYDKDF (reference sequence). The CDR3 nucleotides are TGTGCCACCAGCCTAACCGGGACTACCAACATCAGGGTTACTGAAGCTTTCTTT. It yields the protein CATSLTGTTNIRVTEAFF.

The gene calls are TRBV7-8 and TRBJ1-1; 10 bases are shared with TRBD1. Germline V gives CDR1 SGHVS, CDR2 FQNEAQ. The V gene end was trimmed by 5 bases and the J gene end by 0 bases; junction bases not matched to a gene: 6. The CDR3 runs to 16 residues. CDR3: CASSTGQGGMNTEAFF. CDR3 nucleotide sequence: TGTGCCAGCAGCACCGGACAGGGGGGCATGAACACTGAAGCTTTCTTT.

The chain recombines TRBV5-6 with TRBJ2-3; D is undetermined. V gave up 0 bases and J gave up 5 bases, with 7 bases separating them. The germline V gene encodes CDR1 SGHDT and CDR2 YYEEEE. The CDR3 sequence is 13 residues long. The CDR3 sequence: CASSLGALDTQYF. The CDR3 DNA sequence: TGTGCCAGCAGCTTGGGGGCCCTAGATACGCAGTATTTT.

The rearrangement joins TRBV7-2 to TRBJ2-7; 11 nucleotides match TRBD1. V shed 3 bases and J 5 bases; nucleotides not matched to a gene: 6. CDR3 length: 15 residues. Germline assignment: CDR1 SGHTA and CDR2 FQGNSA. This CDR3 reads CASSLGQGVVHEQYF. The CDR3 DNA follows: TGTGCCAGCAGCTTGGGACAGGGGGTGGTCCACGAGCAGTACTTC.

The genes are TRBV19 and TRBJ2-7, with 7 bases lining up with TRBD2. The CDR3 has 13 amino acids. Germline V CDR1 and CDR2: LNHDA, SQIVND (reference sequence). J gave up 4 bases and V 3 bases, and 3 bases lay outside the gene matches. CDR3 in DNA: TGTGCCAGTAGTATGGGACTAAAATACGAGCAGTACTTC. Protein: CASSMGLKYEQYF.

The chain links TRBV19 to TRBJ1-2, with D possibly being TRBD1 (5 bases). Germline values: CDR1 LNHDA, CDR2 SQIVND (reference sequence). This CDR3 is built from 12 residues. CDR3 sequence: CAAGRFNYGYTF. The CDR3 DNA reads TGTGCGGCGGGACGGTTTAACTATGGCTACACCTTC.

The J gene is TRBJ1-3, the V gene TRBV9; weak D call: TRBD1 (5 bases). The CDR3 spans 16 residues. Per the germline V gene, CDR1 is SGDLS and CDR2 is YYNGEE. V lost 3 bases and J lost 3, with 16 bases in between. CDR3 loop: CASSGRGGNLGNTIYF. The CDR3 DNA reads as TGTGCCAGCAGCGGGCGTGGGGGGAATCTTGGAAACACCATATATTTT.

CDR3 region: CASSGNSGRYYEQYF. In nucleotides, the CDR3 is TGTGCCAGCAGTGGAAATAGCGGGAGGTACTACGAGCAGTACTTC. The rearrangement joins TRBV2 to TRBJ2-7; 10 nucleotides line up with TRBD2. The CDR3 is 15 residues long. Unmatched junction bases numbered 6, after V lost 4 bases and J lost 3 bases. The germline V gene has CDR1 SNHLY and CDR2 FYNNEI.

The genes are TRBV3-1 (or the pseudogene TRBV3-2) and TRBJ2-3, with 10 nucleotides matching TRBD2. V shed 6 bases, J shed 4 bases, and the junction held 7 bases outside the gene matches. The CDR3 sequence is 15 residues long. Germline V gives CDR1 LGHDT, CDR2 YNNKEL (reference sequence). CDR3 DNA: TGTGCCAGCAGACCCAGCGGGAGGGTAGCAGATACGCAGTATTTT. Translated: CASRPSGRVADTQYF.

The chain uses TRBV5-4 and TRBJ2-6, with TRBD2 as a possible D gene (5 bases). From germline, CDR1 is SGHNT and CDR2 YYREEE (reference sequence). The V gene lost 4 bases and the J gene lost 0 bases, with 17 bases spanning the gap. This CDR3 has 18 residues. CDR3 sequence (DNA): TGTGCCAGCAGCCCGGCGTCGAGGGTTAGCTCTGGGGCCAACGTCCTGACTTTC. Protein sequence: CASSPASRVSSGANVLTF.

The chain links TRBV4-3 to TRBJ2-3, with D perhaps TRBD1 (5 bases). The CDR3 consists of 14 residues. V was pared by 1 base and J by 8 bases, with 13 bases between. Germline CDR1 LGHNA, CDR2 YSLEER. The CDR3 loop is CASSQVDGRGTQYF. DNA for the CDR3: TGCGCCAGCAGCCAAGTTGATGGAAGGGGTACGCAGTATTTT.

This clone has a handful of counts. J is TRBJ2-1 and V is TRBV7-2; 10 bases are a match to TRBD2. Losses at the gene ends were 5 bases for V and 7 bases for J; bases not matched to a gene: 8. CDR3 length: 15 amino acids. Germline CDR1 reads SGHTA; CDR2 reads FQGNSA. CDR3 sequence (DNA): TGTGCCAGCAGCCAGGGGCTAGCGGGAGTGAATGAGCAGTTCTTC. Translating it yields CASSQGLAGVNEQFF.

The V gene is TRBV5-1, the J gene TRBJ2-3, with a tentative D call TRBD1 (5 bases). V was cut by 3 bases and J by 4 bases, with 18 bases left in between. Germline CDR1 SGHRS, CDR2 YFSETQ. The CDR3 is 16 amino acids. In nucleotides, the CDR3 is TGCGCCAGCAGCTCCCGACAGCGAAAAAGGGCAGATACGCAGTATTTT. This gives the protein CASSSRQRKRADTQYF.

The CDR3 sequence: CASSVTTRLAGGPYNEQFF. The CDR3 nucleotides read TGTGCCAGTAGTGTAACCACCCGTTTAGCGGGAGGGCCATACAATGAGCAGTTCTTC. The gene calls are TRBV19 and TRBJ2-1; 11 bases map to TRBD2. Germline V gene sequence: CDR1 LNHDA, CDR2 SQIVND (reference sequence). The CDR3 spans 19 residues. The J segment lost 4 bases and the V segment lost 5 bases, leaving 16 bases of the junction unmatched.

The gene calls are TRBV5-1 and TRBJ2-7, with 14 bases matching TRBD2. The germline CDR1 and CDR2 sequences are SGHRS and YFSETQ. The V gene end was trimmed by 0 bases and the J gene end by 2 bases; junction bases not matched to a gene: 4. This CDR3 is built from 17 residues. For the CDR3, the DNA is TGCGCCAGCAGCTTGGGTGGACTAGCGGGAGGTACCTACGAGCAGTACTTC. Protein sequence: CASSLGGLAGGTYEQYF.

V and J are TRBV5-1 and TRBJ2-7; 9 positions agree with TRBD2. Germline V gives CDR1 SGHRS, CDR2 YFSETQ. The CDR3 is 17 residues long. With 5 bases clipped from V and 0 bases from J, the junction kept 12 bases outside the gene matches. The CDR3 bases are TGCGCCAGCAGACGGGGTAGCGGGGGCCAGAGCTCCTACGAGCAGTACTTC. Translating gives CASRRGSGGQSSYEQYF.

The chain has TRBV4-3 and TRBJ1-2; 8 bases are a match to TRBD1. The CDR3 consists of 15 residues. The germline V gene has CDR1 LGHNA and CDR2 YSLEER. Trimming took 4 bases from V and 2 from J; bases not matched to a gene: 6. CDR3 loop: CASSLTTGANYGYTF. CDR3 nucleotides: TGCGCCAGCAGCCTAACGACAGGGGCCAACTATGGCTACACCTTC.

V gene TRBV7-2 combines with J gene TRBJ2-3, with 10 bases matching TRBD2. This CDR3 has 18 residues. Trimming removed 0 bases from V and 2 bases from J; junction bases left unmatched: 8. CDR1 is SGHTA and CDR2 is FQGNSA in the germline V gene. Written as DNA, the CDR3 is TGTGCCAGCAGCTTAGCGGGGTTCGGACTAGCGGTCACAGATACGCAGTATTTT. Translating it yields CASSLAGFGLAVTDTQYF.

CDR3: CASTTQGGRSYEQYF. DNA for the CDR3: TGTGCCAGCACTACTCAAGGGGGCAGATCCTACGAGCAGTACTTC. The J gene is TRBJ2-7, the V gene TRBV27; 7 bases align to TRBD1. This CDR3 spans 15 amino acids. Germline V gene data show CDR1 as MNHEY and CDR2 as SMNVEV (reference sequence). V lost 7 bases and J lost 1; bases outside the gene matches: 10.

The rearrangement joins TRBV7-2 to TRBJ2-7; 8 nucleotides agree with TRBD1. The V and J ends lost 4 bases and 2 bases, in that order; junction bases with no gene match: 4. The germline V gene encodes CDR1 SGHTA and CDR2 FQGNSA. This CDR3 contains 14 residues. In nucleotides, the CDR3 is TGTGCCAGCAGCTCGGACAGGGTAGCCTACGAGCAGTACTTC. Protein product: CASSSDRVAYEQYF.

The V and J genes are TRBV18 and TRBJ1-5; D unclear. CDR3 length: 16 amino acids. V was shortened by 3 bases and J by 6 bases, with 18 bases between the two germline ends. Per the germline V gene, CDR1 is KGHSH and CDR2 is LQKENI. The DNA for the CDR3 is TGTGCCAGCTCACCCCCCGCGGGTAGGGTTGGTCAGCCCCAGCATTTT. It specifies CASSPPAGRVGQPQHF.

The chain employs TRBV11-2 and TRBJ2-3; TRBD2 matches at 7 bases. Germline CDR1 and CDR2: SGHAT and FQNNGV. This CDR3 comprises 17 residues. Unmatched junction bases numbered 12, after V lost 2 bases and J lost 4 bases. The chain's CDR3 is CASSLNRVPRGADTQYF. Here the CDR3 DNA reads TGTGCCAGCAGCTTAAACCGGGTCCCCCGGGGGGCAGATACGCAGTATTTT.